These 15 T cell receptor beta chains were sequenced from one sample in a study of T cells in women clearing cervical HPV infection. The assay was immunoSEQ multiplex PCR, and TCRdb's table has in-frame clones only and misses some. The table counts tens of thousands of clones; roughly 18% lies in the top ten. Sequences were obtained from blood buffy coat. The receptors here all came from a woman between 18 and 75 years old with a cervical HPV16 infection that either progressed to CIN3+ or cleared (not recorded which).

Concerning this clone: With the read ending 3 residues before the CDR3 end, the germline J gene is used to fill in that end. The genes are TRBV5-1 and TRBJ1-4, with 9 bases aligning to TRBD1. Trimming cost V 2 bases and J 6 bases; bases outside gene matches: 5. The CDR3 extends over 15 amino acids. CDR1 is SGHRS and CDR2 is YFSETQ in the germline V gene. The sequenced CDR3 bases are TGCGCCAGCAGCTTAAGGACAGGGGCTTATGAAAAA. Protein: CASSLRTGAYEK. Given in full, the CDR3 is CASSLRTGAYEKLFF.

The CDR3 DNA, read in part, is TGTGCCAGCTCACCGCAGGACAGTTTTAACTATGGC. It yields the protein CASSPQDSFNYG. The full CDR3 sequence reads CASSPQDSFNYGYTF. The genes are TRBV18 and TRBJ1-2, with D possibly matching TRBD1 (6 bases). The read falls 3 residues short of the CDR3 end, and the missing part is taken from the germline J gene. The germline gives CDR1 KGHSH, CDR2 LQKENI. V was clipped by 3 bases and J by 1 base, with 12 bases between them. The CDR3 has 15 residues.

Concerning this clone: The read terminates 3 residues before the CDR3 end, so the remaining end is supplied by the germline J gene. This chain links TRBV20-1 with TRBJ1-2, with D possibly being TRBD1 (5 bases). Germline values: CDR1 DFQATT, CDR2 SNEGSKA (reference sequence). There are 14 residues in the CDR3. The V end was cut by 2 bases, the J end by 4 bases, with 14 bases between. CDR3 DNA (partial): TGCAGTGCTAGATTGGGACCCGGGGGCTATGGC. Translation: CSARLGPGGYG. The CDR3 in full is CSARLGPGGYGYTF.

Of note for this clone: The read halts 3 residues ahead of the CDR3 end, with the missing end drawn from the germline J gene. This chain uses TRBV19 with TRBJ1-6, with 8 bases aligning to TRBD1. V dropped 1 base and J dropped 8; count of bases not matched to a gene: 1. The CDR3 consists of 14 residues. Germline V gene lookup returns CDR1 LNHDA and CDR2 SQIVND (reference sequence). The covered CDR3 bases are TGTGCCAGTAGTATAGGGACAGGGTATTCACCC. Protein: CASSIGTGYSP. The CDR3 as a whole reads CASSIGTGYSPLHF.

A remark on this clone: The observed sequence ends 3 residues before the CDR3 terminus, with the missing tail filled in from the germline J gene. V and J are TRBV2 and TRBJ1-6; tentatively, D is TRBD1 (6 bases). Germline lookup yields CDR1 SNHLY and CDR2 FYNNEI. The CDR3 runs to 18 residues. The germline V and J ends were trimmed by 0 bases and 2 bases, with 14 bases remaining between them. CDR3: CASSEAMAGVTYNSPLHF. The DNA read from the CDR3 is TGTGCCAGCAGTGAAGCGATGGCAGGGGTCACCTATAATTCACCC.

Of note for this clone: Read coverage stops 3 residues before the CDR3 terminus; the germline J gene supplies the remainder. The chain couples TRBV19 to TRBJ1-2; possibly TRBD1 for D (6 bases). The CDR3 contains 14 residues. Trimming removed 4 bases from V and 1 base from J, with 10 bases in between. The germline gives CDR1 LNHDA, CDR2 SQIVND (reference sequence). CDR3 sequence reads: CASSRSGVNYGYTF. Incomplete CDR3 DNA: TGTGCCAGTAGTAGGTCAGGGGTTAACTATGGC.

Points on this clone: The read terminates 3 residues ahead of where the CDR3 ends, so the germline J gene completes it. The chain joins TRBV28 to TRBJ1-2, with D possibly TRBD1 on 6 matching bases. The CDR3 loop spans 12 amino acids. The V and J ends lost 8 bases and 6 bases respectively, with 13 bases between them. CDR1 MDHEN and CDR2 SYDVKM come from the germline V gene. The CDR3 bases that were read are TGTGCCAGCCTCGGACAGTACAATGGC. Translated: CASLGQYNG. The whole CDR3 is CASLGQYNGYTF.

Remarks on this clone: The read is 3 residues too short to cover the CDR3 end, so that end is filled in from the germline J gene. The chain uses TRBV7-9 and TRBJ1-2; weak D call: TRBD1 (5 bases). This CDR3 is 14 amino acids long. CDR1 and CDR2 (germline): SEHNR, FQNEAQ (reference sequence). Partial CDR3 DNA: TGTGCCAGCAGCTTCGGGGGGGTTTCCTACGAC. This sequence encodes CASSFGGVSYD. The full-length CDR3 reads as CASSFGGVSYDYTF.

On this clone: Read coverage stops 3 residues before the CDR3 terminus; the germline J gene supplies the remainder. The chain has TRBV2 and TRBJ2-3; 7 bases line up with TRBD1. Germline CDR1 and CDR2: SNHLY and FYNNEI. V lost 5 bases, J lost 5 bases, and 4 bases stayed unmatched. The CDR3 loop spans 13 amino acids. Partial CDR3 DNA: TGTGCCAGCAGTTTGGACAGGCTAGATACG. Translated, it gives CASSLDRLDT. Given in full, the CDR3 is CASSLDRLDTQYF. The full variable domain, in which reference TRBV2 and TRBJ2-3 provide the parts outside the CDR3, is EPEVTQTPSHQVTQMGQEVILRCVPISNHLYFYWYRQILGQKVEFLVSFYNNEISEKSEIFDDQFSVERPDGSNFTLKIRSTKLEDSAMYFCASSLDRLDTQYFGPGTRLTVL.

Concerning this clone: The CDR3 end falls 3 residues outside the read, so it is completed with the germline J gene. The rearrangement joins TRBV18 to TRBJ2-3; the D gene is possibly TRBD2 (6 bases). The CDR3 has 14 amino acids. Germline V gene data show CDR1 as KGHSH and CDR2 as LQKENI. CDR3 loop: CASSPPGGNQPQYF. Incomplete CDR3 DNA: TGTGCCAGCTCACCACCGGGCGGGAATCAGCCG.

Of note for this clone: The read terminates 3 residues before the CDR3 end, so the remaining end is supplied by the germline J gene. The chain combines TRBV7-2 with TRBJ1-6; tentatively, D is TRBD1 (5 bases). From germline, CDR1 is SGHTA and CDR2 FQGNSA. V lost 5 bases to trimming and J lost 8 bases, with 10 bases between them. The CDR3 runs to 13 residues. The CDR3 here is CASSPWGDSPLHF. Partial CDR3 DNA: TGTGCCAGCAGCCCATGGGGCGATTCACCC.

Comments on this clone: The CDR3 end is not reached by the read, which stops 3 residues before it; the germline J gene fills it in. The chain combines TRBV11-3 with TRBJ2-3, with 8 nucleotides matching TRBD1. The CDR3 contains 15 residues. Germline lookup yields CDR1 SGHNT and CDR2 YENEEA. Partial CDR3 DNA: TGTGCCAGCAGCAAATACAGGGGGGAATGGGAGACG. Translated: CASSKYRGEWET. The full CDR3 protein reads CASSKYRGEWETQYF.

Comments on this clone: The read finishes 3 residues shy of the CDR3 end, and the germline J gene is used to complete it. V is TRBV7-2 and J is TRBJ2-3, with 8 nucleotides matching TRBD1. The CDR3 length is 14 residues. CDR1 SGHTA and CDR2 FQGNSA come from the germline V gene. CDR3 bases read: TGTGCCAGCAGCCGGACAGGGTCCGATCAGCCG. The encoded protein is CASSRTGSDQP. The entire CDR3 reads CASSRTGSDQPQYF. Variable domain in full (rest from reference TRBV7-2 and TRBJ2-3): GAGVSQSPSNKVTEKGKDVELRCDPISGHTALYWYRQSLGQGLEFLIYFQGNSAPDKSGLPSDRFSAERTGGSVSTLTIQRTQQEDSAVYLCASSRTGSDQPQYFGPGTRLTVL.

About this clone: One junction end does not reproduce the germline sequence, and a read error may be involved. The missing CDR3 end, 3 residues past where the read stops, is filled in from the germline J gene. At the DNA level, this CDR3 is encoded by other sequences in the same sample as well. The rearrangement joins TRBV19 to TRBJ1-3, with D possibly TRBD1 on 6 matching bases. This CDR3 has 14 amino acids. CDR1 and CDR2 from the germline V gene are LNHDA and SQIVND (reference sequence). The chain's CDR3 is CASGEGVSGNTIYF. The CDR3 DNA, read in part, is TGTGCCAGTGGGGAGGGGGTCTCTGGAAACACT.

Of note for this clone: The CDR3 is cut off 3 residues early in the read; its end comes from the germline J gene. This chain uses TRBV20-1 with TRBJ1-3; no clear D. There are 15 residues in the CDR3. Germline loops: CDR1 DFQATT, CDR2 SNEGSKA (reference sequence). V lost 2 bases to trimming and J lost 0 bases, with 11 bases between them. The CDR3 is CSARQRGFSGNTIYF. The covered CDR3 bases are TGCAGTGCTAGACAGAGAGGCTTCTCTGGAAACACC.